This T cell receptor beta chain was recorded in a study of Ad26.COV2.S vaccination and SARS-CoV-2 variants. Study-level information: The COV1001 Ad26.COV2.S trial arm included the donor. Ad26.COV2.S given intramuscularly, once or twice 56 days apart.

Documented treatment: some 19 received Ad26.COV2.S at low or high dose, single or two shots; about 5 received placebo; per-sample allocation not given. Specimen acquisition occurred on day 63 following the initial vaccine or placebo injection. This vaccine is an Ad26 vector that expresses the Wuhan-strain SARS-CoV-2 spike. The CDR3 extends over 15 amino acids. CDR1 is SQVTM and CDR2 is ANQGSEA in the germline V gene. Trimming at V came to 7 bases and at J to 9 bases, leaving 16 bases not matched to a gene. TCRdb's table, derived via immunoSEQ multiplex PCR, lists solely in-frame clones and lacks some. The table lists some 480,000 clones, approximately 88% of them singletons.

This receptor was taken from a person aged 18-60 years who received the Ad26.COV2.S COVID-19 vaccine or a placebo. The sequencing used peripheral blood, collected in a trial of Ad26.COV2.S vaccine versus placebo. This chain uses TRBV29-1 with TRBJ2-1; 9 bases map to TRBD2. This CDR3 is CSAVSGSGMGGEQFF. The CDR3 DNA follows: TGCAGCGCCGTTAGCGGGAGCGGCATGGGGGGTGAGCAGTTCTTC.